This TCR beta chain was sequenced for a study of somatic mutations in cytotoxic T cells in rheumatoid arthritis. Study-level results: Per patient, the largest CD8+ clone was found to exceed 20% of CD8+ cells in 8 of 65 cases. Age-dependent increases in CD8+ clonality occurred in rheumatoid arthritis patients but not in healthy controls. The antigen targets of the expanded CD8+ clones lacked identification.

The CDR3 loop spans 14 amino acids. CDR1 is SNHLY, CDR2 FYNNEI, per germline. The junction had 12 bases not matched to a gene; V was cut back by 11 bases and J by 4 bases. About this clone itself: Its antigen is unknown.

The data were produced by immunoSEQ multiplex PCR, yet TCRdb's version contains in-frame clones alone and is incomplete. The table has about 20,000 clones, around 70% seen once. This clonotype was obtained from a man in his 60s in good health. The rearrangement links TRBV2 to TRBJ1-1; 8 nucleotides align to TRBD1. Material: CD8+ T cells sorted from blood. The CDR3 DNA reads as TGTGCCGTACAACAGGGGGGGGTTGGCACTGAAGCTTTCTTT. This codes for CAVQQGGVGTEAFF.